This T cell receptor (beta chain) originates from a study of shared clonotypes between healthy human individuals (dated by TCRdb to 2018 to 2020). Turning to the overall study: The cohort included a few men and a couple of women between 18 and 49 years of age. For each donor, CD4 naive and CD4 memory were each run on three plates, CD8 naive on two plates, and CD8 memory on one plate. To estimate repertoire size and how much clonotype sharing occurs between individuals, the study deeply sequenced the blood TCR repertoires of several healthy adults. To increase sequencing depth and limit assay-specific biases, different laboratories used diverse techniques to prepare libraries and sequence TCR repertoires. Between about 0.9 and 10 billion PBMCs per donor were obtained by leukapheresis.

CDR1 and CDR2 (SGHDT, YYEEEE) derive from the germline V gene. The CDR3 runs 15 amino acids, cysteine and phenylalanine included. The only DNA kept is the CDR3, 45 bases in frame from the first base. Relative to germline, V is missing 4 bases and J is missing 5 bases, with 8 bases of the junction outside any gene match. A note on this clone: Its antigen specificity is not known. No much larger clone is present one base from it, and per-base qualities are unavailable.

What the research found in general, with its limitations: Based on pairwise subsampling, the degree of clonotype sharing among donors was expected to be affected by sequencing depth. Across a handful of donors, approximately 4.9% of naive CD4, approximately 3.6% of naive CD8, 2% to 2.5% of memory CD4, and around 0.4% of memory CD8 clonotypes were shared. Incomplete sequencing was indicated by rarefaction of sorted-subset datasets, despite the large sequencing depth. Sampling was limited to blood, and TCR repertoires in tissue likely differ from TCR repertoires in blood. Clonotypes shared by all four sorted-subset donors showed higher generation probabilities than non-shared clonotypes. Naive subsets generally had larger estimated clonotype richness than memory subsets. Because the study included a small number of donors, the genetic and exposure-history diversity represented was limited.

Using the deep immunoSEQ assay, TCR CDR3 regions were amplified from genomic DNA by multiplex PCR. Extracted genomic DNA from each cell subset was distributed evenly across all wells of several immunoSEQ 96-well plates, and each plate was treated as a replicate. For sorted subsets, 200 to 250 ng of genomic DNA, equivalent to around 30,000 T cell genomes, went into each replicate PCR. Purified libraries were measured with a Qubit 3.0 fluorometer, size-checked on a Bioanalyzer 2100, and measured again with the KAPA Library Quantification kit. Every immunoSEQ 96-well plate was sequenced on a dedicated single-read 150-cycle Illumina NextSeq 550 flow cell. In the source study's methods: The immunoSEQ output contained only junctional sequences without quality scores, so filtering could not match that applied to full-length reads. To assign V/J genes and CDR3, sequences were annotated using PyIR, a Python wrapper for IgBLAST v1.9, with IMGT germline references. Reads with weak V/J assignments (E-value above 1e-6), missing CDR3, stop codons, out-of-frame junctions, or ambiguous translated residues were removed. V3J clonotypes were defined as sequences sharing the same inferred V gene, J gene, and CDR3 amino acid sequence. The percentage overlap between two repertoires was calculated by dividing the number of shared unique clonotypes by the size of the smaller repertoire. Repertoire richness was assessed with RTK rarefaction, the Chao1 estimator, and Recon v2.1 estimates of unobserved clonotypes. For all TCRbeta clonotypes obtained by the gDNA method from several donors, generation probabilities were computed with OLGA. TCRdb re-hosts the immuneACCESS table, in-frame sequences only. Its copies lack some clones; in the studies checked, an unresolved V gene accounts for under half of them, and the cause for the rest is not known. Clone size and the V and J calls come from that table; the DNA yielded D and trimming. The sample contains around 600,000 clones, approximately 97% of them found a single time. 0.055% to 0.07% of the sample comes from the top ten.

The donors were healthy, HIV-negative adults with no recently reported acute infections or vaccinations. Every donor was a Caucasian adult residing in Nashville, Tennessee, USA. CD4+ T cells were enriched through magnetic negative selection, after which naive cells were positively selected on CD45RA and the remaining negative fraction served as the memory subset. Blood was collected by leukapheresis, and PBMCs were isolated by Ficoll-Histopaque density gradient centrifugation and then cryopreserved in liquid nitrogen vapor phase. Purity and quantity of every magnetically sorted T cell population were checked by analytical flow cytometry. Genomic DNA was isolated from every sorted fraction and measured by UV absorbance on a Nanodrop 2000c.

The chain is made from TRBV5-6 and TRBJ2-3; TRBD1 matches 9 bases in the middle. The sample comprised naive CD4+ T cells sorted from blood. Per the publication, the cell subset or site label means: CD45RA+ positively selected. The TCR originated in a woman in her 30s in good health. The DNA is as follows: TGTGCCAGCAGCCTCACGACAGGGGGAGGAGATACGCAGTATTTT. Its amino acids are CASSLTTGGGDTQYF.